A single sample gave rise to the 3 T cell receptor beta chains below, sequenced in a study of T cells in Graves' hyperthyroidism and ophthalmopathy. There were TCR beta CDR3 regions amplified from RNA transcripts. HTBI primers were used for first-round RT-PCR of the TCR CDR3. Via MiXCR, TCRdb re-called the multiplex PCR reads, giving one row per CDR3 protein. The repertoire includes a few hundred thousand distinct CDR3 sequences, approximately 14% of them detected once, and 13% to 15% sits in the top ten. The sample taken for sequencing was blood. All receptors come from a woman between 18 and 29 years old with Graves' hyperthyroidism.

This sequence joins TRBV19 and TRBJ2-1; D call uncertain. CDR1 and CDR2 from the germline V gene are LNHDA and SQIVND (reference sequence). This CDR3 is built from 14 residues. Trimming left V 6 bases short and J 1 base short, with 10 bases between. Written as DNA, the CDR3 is TGTGCCAGTAGCACGGACGGATCCTACAATGAGCAGTTCTTC. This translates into CASSTDGSYNEQFF.

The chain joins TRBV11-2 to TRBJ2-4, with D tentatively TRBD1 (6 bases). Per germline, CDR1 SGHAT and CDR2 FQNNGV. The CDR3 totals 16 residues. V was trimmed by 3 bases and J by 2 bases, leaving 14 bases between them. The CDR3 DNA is TGTGCCAGCAGCTTGGTCGGACAGCTAACCAAAAACATTCAGTACTTC. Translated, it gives CASSLVGQLTKNIQYF.

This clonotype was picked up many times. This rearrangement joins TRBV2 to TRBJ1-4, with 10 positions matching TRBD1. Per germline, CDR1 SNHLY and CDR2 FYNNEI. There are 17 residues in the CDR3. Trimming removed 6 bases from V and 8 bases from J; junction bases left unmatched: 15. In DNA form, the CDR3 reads TGTGCCAGCAGGAGGGACAGGGGAAGCGGCTATGGGGAAAAACTGTTTTTT. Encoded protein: CASRRDRGSGYGEKLFF.